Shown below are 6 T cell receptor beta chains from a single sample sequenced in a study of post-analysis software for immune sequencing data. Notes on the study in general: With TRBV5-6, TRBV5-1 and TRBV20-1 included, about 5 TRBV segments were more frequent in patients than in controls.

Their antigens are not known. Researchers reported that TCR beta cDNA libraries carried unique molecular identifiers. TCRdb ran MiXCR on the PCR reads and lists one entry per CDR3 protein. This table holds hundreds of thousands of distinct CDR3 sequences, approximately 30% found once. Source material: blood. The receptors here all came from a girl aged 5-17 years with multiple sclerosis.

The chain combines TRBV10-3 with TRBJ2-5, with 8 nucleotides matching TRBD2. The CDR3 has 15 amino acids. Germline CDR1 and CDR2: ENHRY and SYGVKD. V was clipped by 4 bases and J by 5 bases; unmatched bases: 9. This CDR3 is CAISGPGGLDETQYF. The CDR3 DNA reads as TGTGCCATCAGTGGCCCGGGGGGGCTGGATGAGACCCAGTACTTC.

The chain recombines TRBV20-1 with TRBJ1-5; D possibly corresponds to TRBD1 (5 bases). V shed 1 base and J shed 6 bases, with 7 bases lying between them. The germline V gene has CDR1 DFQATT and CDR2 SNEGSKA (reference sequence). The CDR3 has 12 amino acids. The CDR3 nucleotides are TGCAGTGCTAGAGTGGGGACTCAGCCCCAGCATTTT. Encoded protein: CSARVGTQPQHF.

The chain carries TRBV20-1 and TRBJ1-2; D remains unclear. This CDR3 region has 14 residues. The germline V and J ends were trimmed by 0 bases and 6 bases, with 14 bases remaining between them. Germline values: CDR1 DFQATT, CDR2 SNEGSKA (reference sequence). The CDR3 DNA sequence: TGCAGTGCTAGAGATGCCGGAACTCGGAATGGCTACACCTTC. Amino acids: CSARDAGTRNGYTF.

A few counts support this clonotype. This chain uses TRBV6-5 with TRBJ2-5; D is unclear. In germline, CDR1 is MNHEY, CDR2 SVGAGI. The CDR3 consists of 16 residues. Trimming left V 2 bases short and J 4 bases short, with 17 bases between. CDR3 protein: CASSYGPVITRETQYF. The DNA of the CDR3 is TGTGCCAGCAGTTACGGGCCGGTTATTACACGAGAGACCCAGTACTTC.

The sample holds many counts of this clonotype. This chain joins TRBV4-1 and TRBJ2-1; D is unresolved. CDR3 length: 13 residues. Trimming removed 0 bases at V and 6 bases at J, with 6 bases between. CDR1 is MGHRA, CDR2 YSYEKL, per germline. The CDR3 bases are TGCGCCAGCAGCCAAGATCCCCTCAATGAGCAGTTCTTC. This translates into CASSQDPLNEQFF.

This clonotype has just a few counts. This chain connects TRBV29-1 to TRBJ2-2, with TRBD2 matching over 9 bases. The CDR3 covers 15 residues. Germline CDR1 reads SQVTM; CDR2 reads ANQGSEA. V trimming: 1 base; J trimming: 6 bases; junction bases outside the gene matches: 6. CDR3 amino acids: CSVEGSGGPPGELFF. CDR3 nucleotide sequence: TGCAGCGTTGAAGGAAGCGGGGGGCCCCCCGGGGAGCTGTTTTTT.